The 5 T cell receptor beta chains below were found in one sample sequenced in a study of blood T cell repertoires in COVID-19. Clones were sequenced by immunoSEQ multiplex PCR, and TCRdb holds only the in-frame ones, with some missing. The sample lists 330,000 or so clones; around 90% were seen once. The sample comprised PBMCs or T cells enriched from blood (not recorded which). These receptors originate from a young woman who had recovered from COVID-19.

J is TRBJ1-6 and V is TRBV6-1; D may be TRBD1 (6 bases). The ends were cut back, 1 base at V and 4 bases at J, with 14 bases in the middle. Germline V CDR1 and CDR2: MNHNS, SASEGT. CDR3 length: 17 amino acids. The CDR3 region is CASSEGPYGQYNSPLHF. The CDR3 DNA sequence: TGTGCCAGCAGTGAAGGGCCTTACGGACAGTATAATTCACCCCTCCACTTT.

This clone occurred a few times. J is TRBJ1-2 and V is TRBV6-1; TRBD1 matches 7 bases. This CDR3 contains 14 residues. Trimming removed 2 bases from V and 6 bases from J; junction bases left unmatched: 6. The germline CDR1 and CDR2 sequences are MNHNS and SASEGT. Here the CDR3 DNA reads TGTGCCAGCAGTGAAAGGTTCACAGGGGATGGCTACACCTTC. This translates into CASSERFTGDGYTF.

The V and J genes are TRBV19 and TRBJ1-1, with 8 bases aligning to TRBD1. The CDR3 spans 15 residues. Germline CDR1 reads LNHDA; CDR2 reads SQIVND (reference sequence). J lost 3 bases, V lost 6 bases, and 9 bases had no gene match. The CDR3 DNA reads as TGTGCCAGTAGGGGAGGACAGGGTGGGGACACTGAAGCTTTCTTT. Translating gives CASRGGQGGDTEAFF.

The V gene is TRBV4-1, the J gene TRBJ2-7; tentative D call: TRBD2 (6 bases). The V and J ends lost 6 bases and 6 bases respectively, with 15 bases between them. CDR1 and CDR2 (germline): MGHRA, YSYEKL. The CDR3 totals 13 residues. The CDR3 coding sequence is TGCGCCAGCAGTCCCCCCCGGGAGATCGAGCAGTACTTC. It encodes CASSPPREIEQYF.

About this clone: This specimen includes other DNA sequences encoding the same CDR3. This rearrangement joins TRBV5-1 to TRBJ2-2; 11 positions agree with TRBD1. Germline V gene lookup returns CDR1 SGHRS and CDR2 YFSETQ. This CDR3 is built from 15 residues. V lost 3 bases, J lost 4 bases, and 2 bases stayed unmatched. The CDR3 reads CASSSGTGGTGELFF. In nucleotides, the CDR3 is TGCGCCAGCAGCTCCGGGACAGGGGGCACCGGGGAGCTGTTTTTT.